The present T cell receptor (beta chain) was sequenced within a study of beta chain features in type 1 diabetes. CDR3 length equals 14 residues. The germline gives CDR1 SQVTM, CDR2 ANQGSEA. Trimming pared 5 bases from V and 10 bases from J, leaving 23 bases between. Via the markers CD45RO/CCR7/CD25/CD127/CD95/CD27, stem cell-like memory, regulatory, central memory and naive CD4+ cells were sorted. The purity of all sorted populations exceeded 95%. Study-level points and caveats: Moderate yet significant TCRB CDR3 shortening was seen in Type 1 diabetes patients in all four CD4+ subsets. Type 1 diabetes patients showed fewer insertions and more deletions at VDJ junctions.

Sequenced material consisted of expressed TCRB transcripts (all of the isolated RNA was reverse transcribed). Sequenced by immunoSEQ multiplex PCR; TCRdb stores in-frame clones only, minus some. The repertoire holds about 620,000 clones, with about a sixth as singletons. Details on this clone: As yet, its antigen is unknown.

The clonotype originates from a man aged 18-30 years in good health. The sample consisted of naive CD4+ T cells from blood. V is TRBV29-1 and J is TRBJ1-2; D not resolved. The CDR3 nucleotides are TGCAGCGTTCTTACCGGGAGCCGACCTGATTCCTACACCTTC. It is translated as CSVLTGSRPDSYTF.